This T cell receptor beta chain was recorded in a study of T cell repertoires in ileal Crohn's disease. About the study: From the resection specimen's proximal margin, biopsies were taken as MI.

With respect to this clone: What it recognizes is unknown.

Germline CDR1 reads SNHLY; CDR2 reads FYNNEI. Trimming left V 4 bases short and J 2 bases short, with 8 bases between. This CDR3 contains 13 residues. Documented time point: proximal margin of the surgical specimen (macroscopically non-inflamed). Adults with ileal or ileocolonic Crohn's disease and an indication for resection were eligible. Study-wide points: Active smokers at surgery had more clonal expansions than non-smokers.

The method was immunoSEQ multiplex PCR; TCRdb's version includes in-frame clones alone and lacks a portion of them. The sample comprises thousands of clones, nearly 80% of which are singletons, and 5.5% to 7.5% rests with the top ten. This sequence originates from an adult with Crohn's disease. Sequencing input: ileal tissue. The genes are TRBV2 and TRBJ1-1; D not resolved. CDR3 coding DNA: TGTGCCAGCAGTGCTCAGAAAAACACTGAAGCTTTCTTT. Its protein is CASSAQKNTEAFF.